This T cell receptor beta chain was profiled in a study of cytomegalovirus exposure and HLA in healthy donors (dated by TCRdb to about 2017). In the study overall: In an earlier analysis of 550 to 750 of the donors, less than 350 Gb of sequence data and roughly 100 million unique TCR beta sequences from roughly 190 million T cells were reported. The study was designed to test whether signatures of past pathogen exposure could be identified by cataloging public T cell receptors. A later analysis re-analyzed previously published TCR beta repertoires from several hundred donors and added high-resolution HLA genotyping to study TCR occurrence patterns. Four or five DR-DQ haplotypes were handled as single units for association and clustering, since linkage in the cohort was strong. On average, over 200,000 unique TCR beta nucleotide sequences were sequenced per donor among some 430 genotyped donors of the cohort, with approximately 18% of those sequences being non-productive. The later analysis used no new phenotypic data to find candidate immune exposures, relying instead on TCR beta sequences and their occurrence across donors. All discovery cohort repertoires had been generated using a single sequencing platform. To predict cytomegalovirus infection status, the study brought together high-throughput TCR immunosequencing, statistical association of individual TCRs with disease status, and machine learning. Among the approximately 400 genotyped donors, approximately 77% belonged to the genetic ancestry cluster associated with self-reported Caucasian donors. The T cell repertoires of under 700 subjects were profiled by immunosequencing and related to cytomegalovirus serostatus. A later genetic analysis took genome-wide SNP genotypes for about three fifths of the 666 donors and used that subset as a discovery cohort. Donor age, sex, ethnicity and CMV serostatus were compiled alongside the repertoire data. Typing coverage varied by locus: roughly 629-630 donors for A, B, C, DRB1 and DQB1; roughly 510 for DQA1; about 570 for DPA1; approximately 490 for DPB1. Around 300 gigabases of sequencing data and some 85 million unique TCR sequences were included in an early release covering under 650 HLA-typed donors. An earlier analysis of a few hundred of the donors applied high-throughput TCR beta sequencing to assess whether each TCR beta V gene segment acted as functional or pseudogenic. HLA typing covered class I and class II loci at four-digit resolution. Besides the first cohort of approximately 670 subjects, a separate validation cohort made up of 120 different subjects was used.

About this clone: The antigen it binds to is not known. One base away there is no much larger clone; base qualities are not given.

Taken from cysteine to phenylalanine, the CDR3 has 15 residues. Kept here is only the CDR3 DNA, which spans 45 bases and is read in frame from base 1. CDR1 and CDR2 were assigned from the germline V gene (reference sequence) as LNHDA and SQIVND. After removal of 8 bases from V and 10 bases from J, the junction retains 14 bases not matched to a gene. The cohort comprised fewer than 750 healthy bone marrow donors. All cohort members were sampled while nominally healthy, although unrecorded immune exposures were likely present. The donor was CMV seropositive and was included in the group of about 290 seropositive cohort members. Every donor gave a peripheral blood sample, and the peripheral blood mononuclear cells from that sample were used for TCR beta sequencing. The Qiagen DNeasy Blood Extraction Kit was used to extract genomic DNA from the blood cell samples. The full study reports these points: A later genetic analysis reported fewer N-insertions in productive TCRs among donors in an Asian-associated ancestry cluster than the approximately 700-donor mean. A later analysis associated about 17,000 TCR beta sequences with specific HLA alleles at a false discovery rate of 0.05. It was suggested by the authors that the approach could potentially be generalized to other disease states and immunological phenotypes. An earlier analysis of around 600 of the donors showed that most TCR beta V segments appeared in productive rearrangements either about 90% or about 30% of the time, which broadly matched IMGT annotations. Compared with equally common non-associated chains, HLA-associated TCR beta chains in a later analysis were more clonally expanded and had lower generation probabilities. This cohort had only TCR beta chains sequenced, and the lack of alpha or paired-chain data limited which features could be detected. Linkage disequilibrium might explain the correlated functional status among segregating V segments, but an unknown experimental factor could not be excluded. A cluster of highly shared sequence variants was judged likely to represent a technical artifact of the sequencing pipeline. Most TCR sequences were seen in very few donors, while some public TCRs were found in many individuals. The classifier was reported to diagnose cytomegalovirus status with high specificity and sensitivity in both the original cohort and the validation cohort. Immune exposure information for the cohort was limited to CMV serostatus. Roughly uniform sequencing depth across donors was assumed in presence/absence analyses, although this assumption may not hold. V-gene and J-gene trimming of TCR beta chains was associated with a missense DCLRE1C variant in a later genetic analysis, and the association was replicated in an independent cohort. Several of the top co-occurrence clusters appeared to be linked to parvovirus B19, influenza, CMV and Epstein-Barr virus, according to a later analysis. Because counts were too low, about 18 rarely observed V segments, including chromosome 9 orphons, were left out of the earlier analysis of 500 to 650 of the donors. The study listed 164 TCR beta chains as associated with cytomegalovirus. A further reported finding was that TCR beta sequences accurately predicted the HLA-A and HLA-B alleles for most subjects in the first cohort. Most CMV-associated TCR beta chains appeared to be HLA-restricted in a later analysis, and the HLA associations seemed to be driven largely by CMV exposure. In vitro tests confirmed that three of the cytomegalovirus-associated TCR beta chains recognize cytomegalovirus antigens. Because HLA typing was unavailable for some donors at each locus, only the typed subset was used in association tests. According to a later analysis, TCR association rates differed among HLA loci, with DRB1 alleles showing the most associated TCRs and HLA-C alleles showing the fewest. Some IMGT-functional V segments, including TRBV6-2 and TRBV6-3, could not be told apart with the 87-base-pair reads, so those segments were excluded. When HLA alleles, especially DR and DQ, strongly co-occurred, attributing TCR associations to individual alleles was difficult.

Library creation used the immunoSEQ multiplex PCR assay. The multiplex PCR relied on a mix of 60 forward primers for TCR Vbeta segments and 13 reverse primers for TCR Jbeta segments. The CDR3 region of rearranged TCR beta genes was amplified from genomic DNA with a multiplex PCR assay. The amplified TCR beta libraries were sequenced on the Illumina HiSeq System as 87-base-pair reads. The study's own analysis went as follows. A later analysis tallied about 77 million unique TCR beta chains across the 600 to 700 repertoires, and about 12 million of those chains were shared by two or more donors. Raw reads were error-corrected and collapsed into unique sequences with a nearest-neighbor algorithm that merged closely related sequences to remove PCR and sequencing errors. CDR3 sequences were aligned to IMGT reference sequences to assign V, D and J gene segments. For a sequence to be retained, at least a six-nucleotide match to both a V gene segment and a J gene segment was required. Rearrangements were classified as productive when the CDR3 lacked stop codons and remained in frame with V and J, and all other rearrangements were classified as non-productive. CDR3 was defined by IMGT convention, running from the second conserved V-encoded cysteine to the conserved J-encoded phenylalanine. Sequences without an unambiguous match to a single V gene segment were excluded from the earlier analysis of approximately 560 of the donors. An earlier analysis of a few hundred of the donors classified V segments as functional when productive rearrangements were above 56.7% and as segregating when the standard deviation between donors was above 5%. To diagnose cytomegalovirus status from the catalog of TCR beta chain sequences, a statistical classification framework was built. A later analysis assigned V and J genes by comparing TCR nucleotide sequences with IMGT/GENE-DB human TR gene sequences. The TCRdist pipeline was used in a later analysis to assign CDR3 sequences and most-parsimonious VDJ recombination scenarios. A later analysis defined each TCR beta chain by its CDR3 amino acid sequence plus V-gene family, and excluded reads lacking a unique V-gene family. In a later analysis, 450 to 600 highly shared, low-generation-probability nucleotide sequences were removed to address suspected cross-contamination and a sequencing artifact. In a later analysis, a clonal expansion index was calculated for each public chain from normalized within-repertoire ranks of inferred template counts. Generation probabilities in a later analysis came from a VDJ recombination model fitted to out-of-frame rearrangements, and those results were checked against IGoR. Hypergeometric tests were used in a later analysis to score TCR-TCR, TCR-HLA and TCR-CMV co-occurrence, with a repertoire-size bias correction applied to the TCR pairs. To estimate false discovery rates, a later analysis permuted the HLA or CMV assignments 20 times. In a later analysis, co-occurring TCRs were grouped using DBSCAN, with TCRdist sequence similarity added in when clustering inside HLA-allele-positive subsets. Repertoires with fewer than 30,000 or more than 120,000 public chains, plus five repertoires with anomalous nucleotide sharing, were excluded from co-occurrence clustering. TCRdb re-hosts the immuneACCESS table, in-frame sequences only. Its copies lack some clones; in the studies checked, an unresolved V gene accounts for under half of them, and the cause for the rest is not known. The V and J calls and clone size come from that table; D and trimming were worked out from the DNA. This sample is represented by about 190,000 clones; just under 75% of them were singletons. The ten most abundant clones make up about 5% of the sample.

This receptor chain uses TRBV19 and TRBJ2-1; TRBD1 agrees with 10 junctional bases. The sample was PBMCs. This clonotype was obtained from a man aged 30 to 39 in good health and CMV-seropositive. The sequenced DNA: TGTGCCAGTGGAGGGGGGACAGGGGCTGTGGAGGAGCAGTTCTTC. Translated, this gives CASGGGTGAVEEQFF.